The clone carrying this T cell receptor (beta chain) is classed as medium-sized by frequency. TRB amplification used approximately 250 ng of peripheral blood genomic DNA. Multiplex touch-down PCR amplified TRB using TRB-A and TRB-B pools in one tube. TCRdb reprocessed the multiplex PCR reads, keeping one entry per CDR3 protein, no DNA. In total, the table holds thousands of distinct CDR3 sequences. In germline, CDR1 is MNHEY, CDR2 SVGAGI. The CDR3 consists of 12 residues. The data are from a study of T cell clusters in autoimmune cytopenias. The same data also contributed to another study, on T cell repertoires in aging, cancer and after chemotherapy. That paper adds: Over several months to years, re-sampled healthy donor repertoires clearly shared clones.

The rearrangement joins TRBV6-5 to TRBJ1-6. Source material: peripheral blood. The sequence was collected from a human donor in good health. Here the CDR3 reads CASSRLDSPLHF.